The 6 T cell receptor beta chains presented below share a single source sample, sequenced in a study of T cells expressing NK-cell markers. TCRdb re-called the 5' RACE reads, yielding one record per CDR3 amino acid sequence without DNA. The sample is made up of 150,000 to 200,000 distinct CDR3 sequences, and the top ten hold 20% of it. Sample: blood T cells: a sorted CD56 or NKG2C T cell subset, CD4+ or CD8+ T cells, or bulk PBMC T cells (not recorded which). The receptors originated from a man between 18 and 69 years old in good health.

The V and J genes are TRBV6-1 and TRBJ2-1; lacking DNA, the TRBD2 call made by TCRdb goes unchecked. Looked up from germline, CDR1 is MNHNS and CDR2 is SASEGT. The CDR3 has 15 amino acids. CDR3 residues: CATLLGTSGANEQFF.

This chain links TRBV15 with TRBJ2-3; TCRdb selects TRBD2, and the lack of DNA leaves this call unchecked. The CDR3 runs to 13 residues. The germline V gene encodes CDR1 LNHNV and CDR2 YYDKDF (reference sequence). CDR3 region: CATSLRGGDTQYF.

The chain is built from TRBV9 and TRBJ2-2. Germline-derived CDR1 and CDR2 are SGDLS and YYNGEE. This CDR3 comprises 15 residues. The CDR3 reads CASSLAGSNTGELFF.

J is TRBJ2-7 and V is TRBV7-2; the TCRdb call, TRBD2, lacks DNA for checking. The CDR3 covers 13 residues. The germline V gene encodes CDR1 SGHTA and CDR2 FQGNSA. CDR3 protein: CASSLVLRDEQYF.

The chain links TRBV15 to TRBJ2-3; TCRdb outputs TRBD1, but without DNA this stays unchecked. CDR1 LNHNV and CDR2 YYDKDF come from the germline V gene (reference sequence). This CDR3 region has 15 residues. CDR3 protein: CATSSGATGTDTQYF.

V usage is TRBV25-1 and J usage is TRBJ2-3; lacking DNA, the TRBD2 call made by TCRdb goes unchecked. The CDR3 extends over 16 amino acids. Germline CDR1 is MGHDK and CDR2 is SYGVNS. The CDR3 loop is CASSEWTSGGLHTQYF.